These 2 T cell receptor beta chains came from one sample sequenced in a study of shared clonotypes between healthy human individuals. TCRdb keeps only in-frame clones here, not all; method: immunoSEQ multiplex PCR. This table has 600,000 to 700,000 clones, around 78% appearing once. The sample consisted of memory CD4+ T cells sorted from blood. Subset: CD45RA-negative fraction. The source of these receptors is a woman in her twenties or thirties in good health.

This chain uses TRBV6-5 with TRBJ2-2; TRBD2 might be the D (5 bases). In germline, CDR1 is MNHEY, CDR2 SVGAGI. The length of the CDR3 is 16 residues. V was shortened by 0 bases and J by 6 bases, with 14 bases between the two germline ends. The DNA for the CDR3 is TGTGCCAGCAGTTACTCGAGGGTATGGATGGCCGGGGAGCTGTTTTTT. It translates to CASSYSRVWMAGELFF.

At least ten counts were recorded for this clone. The chain joins TRBV5-8 to TRBJ1-2, with D perhaps matching TRBD1 (5 bases). Per the germline V gene, CDR1 is SGHTS and CDR2 is YDEGEE. The germline V and J ends were trimmed by 5 bases and 0 bases, with 8 bases remaining between them. This CDR3 has 13 amino acids. The chain's CDR3 is CASRRGTNYGYTF. In DNA form, the CDR3 reads TGTGCCAGCAGGCGGGGGACTAACTATGGCTACACCTTC.